Listed below are T cell receptor beta chains from one sample, sequenced in a study of cytomegalovirus exposure and HLA in healthy donors. Here immunoSEQ multiplex PCR was the method, and the copy in TCRdb shows in-frame clones only, minus some. The repertoire holds over 150,000 clones, with roughly 81% as singletons. Sample: PBMCs. The source is a woman aged 45-60 years in good health and CMV-seronegative. Both conserved end residues are part of each CDR3. D genes are given only for firm matches. Clone size is given for some rows only: seen once, a few or many times, or a class if the clone is expanded.

j_call d_call cdr3_length clone_size v_call cdr3_aa cdr3_nt
TRBJ2-2 NA 15 NA TRBV7-2 CASSLIQLAGGELFF TGTGCCAGCAGCTTAATACAACTAGCCGGCGGGGAGCTGTTTTTT
TRBJ2-1 TRBD2 14 NA TRBV28 CASTSSGSVNEQFF TGTGCCAGCACATCTAGCGGGAGCGTCAATGAGCAGTTCTTC
TRBJ2-1 TRBD1 15 NA TRBV5-4 CASRFDRGTYNEQFF TGTGCCAGCAGATTTGACAGGGGGACCTACAATGAGCAGTTCTTC
TRBJ2-7 TRBD2 15 once TRBV29-1 CSVEDPWTSPYEQYF TGCAGCGTTGAAGATCCTTGGACTAGCCCCTACGAGCAGTACTTC
TRBJ2-1 TRBD2 17 NA TRBV5-1 CASSPVGLAGLYNEQFF TGCGCCAGCAGCCCGGTAGGGCTAGCGGGATTATACAATGAGCAGTTCTTC
TRBJ2-5 TRBD1 16 NA TRBV28 CASSEDRGPGQETQYF TGTGCCAGCAGTGAAGACAGGGGCCCCGGACAAGAGACCCAGTACTTC
TRBJ2-1 TRBD2 15 NA TRBV6-6 CASSGGTSHDNEQFF TGTGCCAGCAGTGGGGGGACTAGCCACGACAATGAGCAGTTCTTC
TRBJ1-5 NA 15 once TRBV5-8 CASSLGGSGNQPQHF TGTGCCAGCAGCTTAGGAGGGAGCGGCAATCAGCCCCAGCATTTT
TRBJ1-6 NA 13 NA TRBV27 CATRWQGNSPLHF TGTGCCACCCGATGGCAGGGGAATTCACCCCTCCACTTT
TRBJ1-1 TRBD1 14 NA TRBV10-3 CAISESRQGRLDFF TGTGCCATCAGTGAGTCCCGACAGGGGCGATTAGATTTCTTT